This T cell receptor (beta chain) was captured by sequencing in a study of T cells in Graves' hyperthyroidism and ophthalmopathy (dated by TCRdb to the late 2010s). Broadly, across the study: Peripheral blood was sampled at the time of initial diagnosis, prior to any treatment. For training and testing, the 100 or so patients in the discovery cohort were randomly divided in a 7:3 ratio. Prospective prediction of ophthalmopathy was tested in an independent validation cohort consisting of fewer than 20 hyperthyroidism patients and some 17 patients who later progressed to ophthalmopathy. Following sampling, methimazole starting at 30 mg daily was given to hyperthyroidism patients, and high-dose intravenous methylprednisolone was given to ophthalmopathy patients. In six Graves' hyperthyroidism patients, the study also compared T-cell repertoires from thyroid tissue with T-cell repertoires from blood. To identify TCR V-J signatures that set the groups apart, the researchers used a discovery cohort of 100 patients, made up of 40 to 45 with Graves' ophthalmopathy and 57 with stable Graves' hyperthyroidism. According to the paper, TCR Vbeta CDR3 sequencing was carried out on over 130 peripheral blood samples, which came from fewer than 50 ophthalmopathy, under 85 hyperthyroidism and roughly 17 progressor patients.

Note on this clonotype: Its antigen remains unidentified. Base quality data are lacking; no much larger clone is found one base away.

Ophthalmopathy patients had moderately to severely active disease, Clinical Activity Score of at least 3, NOSPECS grade of at least 4, and duration under 3 months. Patients with uncontrolled infections, other autoimmune diseases, pregnancy or lactation were excluded. Diagnoses were based on clinical symptoms, serum thyroxine and TRAb, thyroid ultrasound and orbital computed tomography. PBMCs were separated from 8 to 10 ml of fresh peripheral blood using Ficoll-Paque density gradient centrifugation. Trizol reagent was used to extract total RNA, and RNA quality was then checked on an Agilent 2100 Bioanalyzer. The TCR beta CDR3 regions were amplified from the RNA transcripts. For the first round of RT-PCR on the TCR CDR3, the HTBI primer set was used together with the Qiagen OneStep RT-PCR kit. Libraries were constructed in a second round of multiplex PCR, after which size selection and purification were performed. The libraries were sequenced on an Illumina HiSeq2000 using paired-end 100 bp reads. The study's own analysis went as follows. SOAPnuke was used to process the raw data, with reads discarded if the reads contained adapters or uncalled bases, had a mean Phred below 15, or lacked an exact constant-primer or identifier match. High-quality paired reads were merged using COPE v1.2.5, and each unique nucleotide sequence was defined as a clonotype. MiTCR v1.1 was used to align the clonotypes against IMGT TRBV, TRBD and TRBJ reference segments. Only V-J combinations with frequency above 0.0001, covering 99% to 99.2% of repertoires, were analysed. A TCS score was defined as the ratio between F50 (clonal expansion) and ExV (chaos), using BLOSUM62-based TCRdist between CDR3 peptides within each V-J. Welch's t-statistics and random forest reduced roughly 540 V-J features to 13, which were used in a naive Bayes classifier (R e1071). TCRdb reanalyzed the raw reads on its own, using fastp at Q25 for trimming and MiXCR for clone calling, and kept in-frame beta chains. Rows with one shared CDR3 protein collapse into an entry with the most common genes and DNA. The V and J calls were not made by the authors but by TCRdb's processing. Counted in this sample were fewer than 450,000 distinct CDR3 sequences; around 15% of them appeared once. The ten most abundant clones make up around 20% of the sample.

What the work shows at the level of the full study, not this receptor alone: A 13 V-J signature model separated ophthalmopathy from stable hyperthyroidism, with approximately 87% sensitivity and roughly 81% specificity in cross-validation and 80%/75% in testing. In validation, the model predicted progression to ophthalmopathy a median of around six months before onset, with about 67% sensitivity and about 75% specificity. Most expanded thyroid clonotypes (frequency above 0.001) were also found in blood, which suggests that blood repertoires may mirror thyroid immune responses. Sample size was not statistically predetermined, and blinding of investigators to group allocation was not performed.

The germline V gene (reference sequence) provides CDR1 PRHDT and CDR2 FYEKMQ. Between the V and J ends, shortened by 5 bases and 4 bases respectively, the junction contains 8 bases. The CDR3 spans 13 residues, from the cysteine through the phenylalanine. Just CDR3 DNA is preserved here, 39 bases in frame from base 1. This TCR derives from an older woman with Graves' ophthalmopathy. The V and J segments used are TRBV13 and TRBJ2-2; the D gene assignment is ambiguous. Sequencing was carried out using blood. The CDR3 sequence is CASSHHLTGELFF. The DNA reads TGTGCCAGCAGCCACCACCTCACCGGGGAGCTGTTTTTT.